One sample yielded the 30 T cell receptor beta chains listed below, sequenced in a study of cytomegalovirus exposure and HLA in healthy donors. This table comes from immunoSEQ multiplex PCR, and its TCRdb copy is limited to in-frame clones, with some not included. The data show more than 300,000 clones, with roughly 89% seen just once and roughly 0.75% held by the top ten. Sequenced input: PBMCs. These receptors all stem from a woman under 30 in good health and CMV-seronegative.

This chain joins TRBV6-6 and TRBJ2-1, with 8 bases identical to TRBD2. V shed 6 bases and J 1 base; nucleotides not matched to a gene: 5. The germline CDR1 and CDR2 sequences are MNHNY and SVGAGI (reference sequence). The length of the CDR3 is 15 residues. The CDR3 sequence: CASRDRLASYNEQFF. Written as DNA, the CDR3 is TGTGCCAGCAGAGACCGACTAGCGTCCTACAATGAGCAGTTCTTC.

The rearrangement uses TRBV9 and TRBJ2-2; 11 bases match TRBD1. Trimming took 4 bases from V and 5 from J; bases not matched to a gene: 10. Germline loops: CDR1 SGDLS, CDR2 YYNGEE. This CDR3 has 17 amino acids. Here the CDR3 DNA reads TGTGCCAGCAGCTCCCCGGACAGGGGGCTTTTTACCGGGGAGCTGTTTTTT. This encodes CASSSPDRGLFTGELFF.

V gene TRBV19 combines with J gene TRBJ1-1; D is unresolved. V was trimmed by 9 bases and J by 3 bases, leaving 14 bases between them. The germline V gene encodes CDR1 LNHDA and CDR2 SQIVND (reference sequence). The CDR3 consists of 13 residues. The CDR3 loop is CASGDMVDTEAFF. CDR3 coding DNA: TGTGCCAGCGGGGATATGGTCGACACTGAAGCTTTCTTT.

This sequence joins TRBV9 and TRBJ2-3, with 10 bases matching TRBD2. CDR3 length equals 16 residues. Germline values: CDR1 SGDLS, CDR2 YYNGEE. V shed 4 bases, J shed 0 bases, and the junction held 5 bases outside the gene matches. CDR3 sequence: CASSPRTSGSTDTQYF. DNA for the CDR3: TGTGCCAGCAGCCCGCGGACTAGCGGTAGCACAGATACGCAGTATTTT. Filled out from reference TRBV9 and TRBJ2-3, the complete variable domain reads DSGVTQTPKHLITATGQRVTLRCSPRSGDLSVYWYQQSLDQGLQFLIQYYNGEERAKGNILERFSAQQFPDLHSELNLSSLELGDSALYFCASSPRTSGSTDTQYFGPGTRLTVL.

This clone was recorded once. This chain joins TRBV28 and TRBJ1-1, with 7 bases lining up with TRBD1. The germline CDR1 and CDR2 sequences are MDHEN and SYDVKM. CDR3 length equals 15 residues. Unmatched junction bases numbered 8, after V lost 5 bases and J lost 2 bases. In nucleotides, the CDR3 is TGTGCCAGCAGTACCTACAGGGGACTCAACACTGAAGCTTTCTTT. It is translated as CASSTYRGLNTEAFF.

This clone was counted a single time. This sequence joins TRBV4-1 and TRBJ1-2, with 7 bases aligning to TRBD1. CDR3 length equals 17 residues. From germline, CDR1 is MGHRA and CDR2 YSYEKL. V shed 3 bases and J 2 bases; nucleotides not matched to a gene: 12. The CDR3 DNA sequence: TGCGCCAGCAGCCACCCCCCCGGGAGCAGGGGGAACTATGGCTACACCTTC. Encoded protein: CASSHPPGSRGNYGYTF.

The V gene is TRBV27, the J gene TRBJ2-7; TRBD1 might be the D (6 bases). The CDR3 is 15 amino acids. The germline CDR1 and CDR2 sequences are MNHEY and SMNVEV (reference sequence). V was trimmed by 4 bases and J by 5 bases, leaving 18 bases between them. The CDR3 reads CASSSPLTGTHEQYF. The CDR3 DNA reads as TGTGCCAGCAGTTCCCCTCTGACAGGTACCCACGAGCAGTACTTC.

The V and J genes are TRBV28 and TRBJ1-2, with D perhaps TRBD1 (6 bases). The V end was cut by 3 bases, the J end by 7 bases, with 15 bases between. The germline CDR1 and CDR2 sequences are MDHEN and SYDVKM. The CDR3 is made up of 14 amino acids. This CDR3 reads CASSLDNRAGGYTF. The CDR3 coding sequence is TGTGCCAGCAGTTTGGACAACAGGGCCGGTGGCTACACCTTC.

The rearrangement uses TRBV2 and TRBJ2-7, with D perhaps matching TRBD2 (6 bases). Germline V gene lookup returns CDR1 SNHLY and CDR2 FYNNEI. CDR3 length equals 15 residues. With 6 bases removed from V and 2 bases from J, the gap between germline ends came to 17 bases. The CDR3 nucleotides read TGTGCCAGCAGAGCGGGCCTGGGGGATCCCTACGAGCAGTACTTC. Protein: CASRAGLGDPYEQYF. Based on the CDR3 plus reference TRBV2 and TRBJ2-7, the full variable domain is EPEVTQTPSHQVTQMGQEVILRCVPISNHLYFYWYRQILGQKVEFLVSFYNNEISEKSEIFDDQFSVERPDGSNFTLKIRSTKLEDSAMYFCASRAGLGDPYEQYFGPGTRLTVT.

The rearrangement joins TRBV28 to TRBJ2-7; 7 bases match TRBD2. Germline loops: CDR1 MDHEN, CDR2 SYDVKM. CDR3 length equals 14 residues. V shed 8 bases and J 3 bases; nucleotides not matched to a gene: 10. Here the CDR3 reads CASLLTGTNYEQYF. The CDR3 DNA reads TGTGCCAGCCTCCTTACGGGGACTAACTACGAGCAGTACTTC.

The genes are TRBV6-5 and TRBJ1-1; D not certain. Trimming removed 6 bases from V and 0 bases from J, with 8 bases in between. CDR1 and CDR2 (germline): MNHEY, SVGAGI. The CDR3 is 13 residues long. For the CDR3, the DNA is TGTGCCAGCAGGGCCCTCTTGAACACTGAAGCTTTCTTT. This translates into CASRALLNTEAFF.

V gene TRBV7-3 combines with J gene TRBJ2-1; the match to TRBD2 covers 7 bases. Losses at the gene ends were 5 bases for V and 1 base for J; bases not matched to a gene: 8. Per germline, CDR1 SGHTA and CDR2 FQGTGA. CDR3 length: 16 residues. CDR3 DNA sequence: TGTGCCAGCAGCCTGGACTCTAGCGGTTCCTACAATGAGCAGTTCTTC. Residues: CASSLDSSGSYNEQFF. The whole variable domain, remainder taken from reference TRBV7-3 and TRBJ2-1, is GAGVSQTPSNKVTEKGKYVELRCDPISGHTALYWYRQSLGQGPEFLIYFQGTGAADDSGLPNDRFFAVRPEGSVSTLKIQRTERGDSAVYLCASSLDSSGSYNEQFFGPGTRLTVL.

The chain carries TRBV2 and TRBJ1-5; tentative D call: TRBD1 (5 bases). Germline V lookup: CDR1 SNHLY, CDR2 FYNNEI. Trimming took 6 bases from V and 0 from J, leaving 12 bases between them. The CDR3 has 15 residues. The CDR3 sequence: CASSRDRLSNQPQHF. The CDR3 nucleotides are TGTGCCAGCAGCCGCGACAGACTTAGCAATCAGCCCCAGCATTTT.

The chain is built from TRBV29-1 and TRBJ2-1, with TRBD2 as a possible D gene (5 bases). The CDR3 totals 14 residues. Trimming stripped 6 bases from V and 1 base from J, with 13 bases between. Germline V gives CDR1 SQVTM, CDR2 ANQGSEA. As DNA, the CDR3 is TGCAGCGTCCGTACTAGAGAATCCTACAATGAGCAGTTCTTC. Residues: CSVRTRESYNEQFF.

J is TRBJ2-7 and V is TRBV27; D is perhaps TRBD1 (5 bases). The CDR3 contains 14 residues. The V and J ends lost 3 bases and 10 bases respectively, with 19 bases between them. Germline-derived CDR1 and CDR2 are MNHEY and SMNVEV (reference sequence). CDR3 bases: TGTGCCAGCAGTTTGGGCAGGGCGCTGAAGGACCAGTACTTC. This translates into CASSLGRALKDQYF.

The chain carries TRBV6-6 and TRBJ2-7, with D tentatively TRBD2 (6 bases). In germline, CDR1 is MNHNY, CDR2 SVGAGI (reference sequence). This CDR3 contains 16 residues. Between the trimmed V and J ends, which lost 5 bases and 1 base, there was a span of 18 bases. The CDR3 here is CASSLGVGTLSYEQYF. CDR3 bases: TGTGCCAGCAGTCTAGGCGTCGGGACTCTATCCTACGAGCAGTACTTC.

The chain carries TRBV7-6 and TRBJ1-1; no clear D. Germline V gene data show CDR1 as SGHVS and CDR2 as FNYEAQ. The CDR3 is 15 amino acids. V gave up 5 bases and J gave up 1 base, with 14 bases separating them. The CDR3 region has the DNA TGTGCCAGCAGCGACACTATAGCGCCGAACACTGAAGCTTTCTTT. Translating it yields CASSDTIAPNTEAFF. Supplemented by reference TRBV7-6 and TRBJ1-1, the full variable domain reads GAGVSQSPRYKVTKRGQDVALRCDPISGHVSLYWYRQALGQGPEFLTYFNYEAQQDKSGLPNDRFSAERPEGSISTLTIQRTEQRDSAMYRCASSDTIAPNTEAFFGQGTRLTVV.

This clone was detected only once. The chain links TRBV7-9 to TRBJ2-2; no reliable D call. From germline, CDR1 is SEHNR and CDR2 FQNEAQ (reference sequence). Trimming stripped 1 base from V and 6 bases from J, with 9 bases between. The CDR3 extends over 14 amino acids. CDR3 bases: TGTGCCAGCAGCTTAGTAGCAAAAGCCGGGGAGCTGTTTTTT. Its protein is CASSLVAKAGELFF.

This clone showed up just a few times. The chain's CDR3 is CASSIALAGELFF. The CDR3 nucleotides are TGTGCCAGTAGTATAGCTCTAGCTGGGGAGCTGTTTTTT. V and J are TRBV19 and TRBJ2-2, with D tentatively TRBD2 (5 bases). The CDR3 extends over 13 amino acids. Trimming shortened V by 1 base and J by 8 bases, and 8 bases separated the two germline ends. Germline lookup yields CDR1 LNHDA and CDR2 SQIVND (reference sequence).

This clone showed up just a few times. The V and J genes are TRBV12-2 and TRBJ1-5. TRBV12-2 is annotated as a pseudogene. The CDR3 spans 12 residues. CDR3 sequence: CASRLASRSRHF. CDR3 nucleotide sequence: TGTGCAAGTCGCTTAGCGTCTCGGTCCCGGCATTTT.

This clone is a singleton in its sample. The chain combines TRBV9 with TRBJ2-7, with D possibly being TRBD1 (5 bases). The germline V gene has CDR1 SGDLS and CDR2 YYNGEE. The V and J ends lost 0 bases and 2 bases respectively, with 9 bases between them. The CDR3 is 14 amino acids. Written as DNA, the CDR3 is TGTGCCAGCAGCGTAGCACCAGGGCCCTACGAGCAGTACTTC. Encoded protein: CASSVAPGPYEQYF.

This chain uses TRBV6-1 with TRBJ1-2; 7 positions agree with TRBD1. The CDR3 is 16 residues long. CDR1 and CDR2 from the germline V gene are MNHNS and SASEGT. J gave up 0 bases and V 6 bases, and 10 bases lay outside the gene matches. The CDR3 sequence is CASSEMTGSTNYGYTF. The CDR3 bases are TGTGCCAGCAGCGAAATGACAGGGAGTACTAACTATGGCTACACCTTC.

This clone occurred once. The chain couples TRBV7-2 to TRBJ2-1, with TRBD2 identical over 14 bases. Per the germline V gene, CDR1 is SGHTA and CDR2 is FQGNSA. J was trimmed by 7 bases and V by 5 bases; bases with no gene match: 4. The CDR3 is 15 amino acids. CDR3: CASSPGLAGANEQFF. CDR3 nucleotide sequence: TGTGCCAGCAGCCCGGGACTAGCGGGAGCTAATGAGCAGTTCTTC.

V and J are TRBV10-2 and TRBJ2-7, with D perhaps TRBD1 (5 bases). Germline V gene lookup returns CDR1 WSHSY and CDR2 SAAADI. The V end lost 6 bases, the J end lost 2 bases, and 14 bases lay between the germline ends. CDR3 length: 14 residues. This CDR3 reads CASRDIRVPYEQYF. In DNA form, the CDR3 reads TGCGCCAGCAGGGATATCAGGGTACCCTACGAGCAGTACTTC.

The chain has TRBV5-1 and TRBJ1-5, with unresolved D. V lost 2 bases, J lost 0 bases, and 6 bases lay in between. The CDR3 extends over 14 amino acids. The germline gives CDR1 SGHRS, CDR2 YFSETQ. CDR3 DNA sequence: TGCGCCAGCAGCTTATCAGGTAGCAATCAGCCCCAGCATTTT. Its protein is CASSLSGSNQPQHF.

This chain joins TRBV30 and TRBJ2-1; D unclear. The CDR3 runs to 11 residues. V lost 1 base, J lost 9 bases, and 7 bases lay in between. Germline loops: CDR1 GTSNPN, CDR2 SVGIG (reference sequence). CDR3 sequence reads: CAWSAPSEQFF. As DNA, the CDR3 is TGTGCCTGGAGTGCGCCGAGTGAGCAGTTCTTC.

The chain carries TRBV27 and TRBJ2-5; 7 bases line up with TRBD2. In germline, CDR1 is MNHEY, CDR2 SMNVEV (reference sequence). V lost 2 bases to trimming and J lost 1 base; unmatched junction nucleotides: 4. The CDR3 consists of 15 residues. CDR3 protein: CASSLLGGTQETQYF. The CDR3 DNA follows: TGTGCCAGCAGTTTACTGGGGGGGACCCAAGAGACCCAGTACTTC.

The chain combines TRBV18 with TRBJ1-2; 7 nucleotides agree with TRBD1. CDR3 size: 19 residues. Trimming cost V 3 bases and J 6 bases; bases outside gene matches: 22. Germline CDR1 reads KGHSH; CDR2 reads LQKENI. Here the CDR3 reads CASSPNVQQGPSISHGYTF. CDR3 DNA: TGTGCCAGCTCACCGAATGTTCAACAGGGGCCCTCGATAAGCCATGGCTACACCTTC.

Here the CDR3 reads CASSESGRAPEQFF. The DNA for the CDR3 is TGTGCCAGCAGCGAAAGCGGGAGGGCGCCTGAGCAGTTCTTC. The chain employs TRBV9 and TRBJ2-1; 10 nucleotides match TRBD2. The V gene end was trimmed by 3 bases and the J gene end by 9 bases; junction bases not matched to a gene: 6. The CDR3 length is 14 residues. Germline loops: CDR1 SGDLS, CDR2 YYNGEE.

This chain links TRBV28 with TRBJ2-5, with TRBD2 identical over 9 bases. The trim removed 5 bases at V and 1 base at J, leaving 11 bases unmatched. CDR3 length equals 17 residues. Germline CDR1 reads MDHEN; CDR2 reads SYDVKM. The CDR3 here is CASSPRGTSWTQETQYF. CDR3 sequence (DNA): TGTGCCAGCAGTCCTCGGGGGACTAGCTGGACCCAAGAGACCCAGTACTTC.